The rows below give T cell receptor beta chains drawn from one sample of a study of cytomegalovirus exposure and HLA in healthy donors. Profiled with immunoSEQ multiplex PCR; TCRdb holds only in-frame clones, not every one. This table holds about 160,000 clones, 65% to 85% found once. Sequencing was carried out using PBMCs. These receptors were collected from a young woman in good health and CMV-seropositive. Each CDR3 is given with its conserved first and last residue. The D gene is left open where the match is weak. Only part of the rows carry a size: once, few, many, or a class if the clone is expanded.

v_call	d_call	j_call	clone_size	cdr3_nt	cdr3_aa
TRBV7-8	TRBD2	TRBJ2-2	NA	TGTGCCAGCAGCTTAGGGAGGGTTACGGGGGGGGAGCGCGGGGAGCTGTTTTTT	CASSLGRVTGGERGELFF
TRBV7-3	NA	TRBJ1-1	NA	TGTGCCAGCAGCCCCGGGTGGTTGGAATGGAACACTGAAGCTTTCTTT	CASSPGWLEWNTEAFF
TRBV5-6	TRBD2	TRBJ2-5	NA	TGTGCCAGCAGCTTCACGGGGGGGCAAGAGACCCAGTACTTC	CASSFTGGQETQYF
TRBV9	NA	TRBJ1-1	NA	TGTGCCAGCAGCCTCTATATGAACACTGAAGCTTTCTTT	CASSLYMNTEAFF
TRBV19	TRBD1	TRBJ2-6	few	TGTGCCAGTAAGCCCGACAGGGCTGGGGCCAACGTCCTGACTTTC	CASKPDRAGANVLTF
TRBV27	NA	TRBJ1-4	NA	TGTGCCAGCAGTCCACGGCTTTGGAGCACCCTTAATGAAAAACTGTTTTTT	CASSPRLWSTLNEKLFF
TRBV2	TRBD2	TRBJ2-5	NA	TGTGCCAGCAGAATGAGCGGGGGTAATGGAGAGACCCAGTACTTC	CASRMSGGNGETQYF
TRBV7-8	NA	TRBJ2-7	NA	TGTGCCAGCAGCTTTCGGTTGAAACCCTACGAGCAGTACTTC	CASSFRLKPYEQYF
TRBV11-2	TRBD2	TRBJ2-3	NA	TGTGCCAGCAGCTTAGGCCCCCATGCGGGGGGGCCGCTAGATACGCAGTATTTT	CASSLGPHAGGPLDTQYF
TRBV5-1	TRBD1	TRBJ1-5	NA	TGCGCCAGCAGCTTGGATGGGACAGGGACGAATCAGCCCCAGCATTTT	CASSLDGTGTNQPQHF
TRBV15	NA	TRBJ1-2	NA	TGTGCCACCAGCAGAGGTTCCAGGACAGTTAACTATGGCTACACCTTC	CATSRGSRTVNYGYTF
TRBV4-1	TRBD1	TRBJ1-5	NA	TGCGCCAGCAGCCAAGATGAGGGGGCTTCAGTTTCCCAGCCCCAGCATTTT	CASSQDEGASVSQPQHF
TRBV4-1	TRBD1	TRBJ2-5	NA	TGCGCCAGCAGCCAACTGATGGGACAGCCGTACTTC	CASSQLMGQPYF
TRBV19	NA	TRBJ1-5	NA	TGTGCCAGTAGTACCCGCCGGACTGAATATAGCAATCAGCCCCAGCATTTT	CASSTRRTEYSNQPQHF
TRBV28	TRBD1	TRBJ2-7	NA	TGTGCCAGCAGTTCGGGACAGGCACTCAACTACGAGCAGTACTTC	CASSSGQALNYEQYF
TRBV2	TRBD2	TRBJ2-5	few	TGTGCCAGCAGTCAGGGACTAGCGACGGAGACCCAGTACTTC	CASSQGLATETQYF
TRBV4-1	TRBD2	TRBJ2-3	NA	TGCGCCAGCAGCCAAGCGCAATTGACTAGCGGGGGCAACACAGATACGCAGTATTTT	CASSQAQLTSGGNTDTQYF
TRBV5-6	NA	TRBJ1-2	NA	TGTGCCAGCAGCGGGACTCCTAACTATGGCTACACCTTC	CASSGTPNYGYTF
TRBV9	NA	TRBJ2-7	once	TGTGCCAGCAGCGTAGGTTCAGGGAACGAGCAGTACTTC	CASSVGSGNEQYF
TRBV6-6	NA	TRBJ1-2	NA	TGTGCCAGCAGTCAGAACTATGGCTACACCTTC	CASSQNYGYTF
TRBV6-1	TRBD1	TRBJ2-7	once	TGTGCCAGCAGTGAAAGGGGCACAGGGGTAGAGCAGTACTTC	CASSERGTGVEQYF
TRBV7-6	NA	TRBJ2-7	NA	TGTGCCAGCAGCTTCAGCGACTATCTCTCCTACGAGCAGTACTTC	CASSFSDYLSYEQYF
TRBV7-3	NA	TRBJ2-1	NA	TGTGCCAGCAGCTTATTCAGGGGTCGGGGCAATGAGCAGTTCTTC	CASSLFRGRGNEQFF
TRBV5-5	NA	TRBJ1-1	NA	TGTGCCAGCAGCTTGATGGGGGCTGAAACTGAAGCTTTCTTT	CASSLMGAETEAFF
TRBV6-5	NA	TRBJ2-1	NA	TGTGCCAGCACCGGGACCTACAATGAGCAGTTCTTC	CASTGTYNEQFF
TRBV18	TRBD1	TRBJ1-2	NA	TGTGCCAGCTCACCATCAACAGGGGAAGGCTACACCTTC	CASSPSTGEGYTF
TRBV5-6	NA	TRBJ1-3	few	TGTGCCAGCAGCTTGACCGGGGGGGCTGAAAGAAACACCATATATTTT	CASSLTGGAERNTIYF
TRBV4-1	NA	TRBJ2-7	once	TGCGCCAGCAGCCAAGCCCCCCCGTTCTCCTACGAGCAGTACTTC	CASSQAPPFSYEQYF
TRBV4-3	TRBD1	TRBJ2-5	few	TGCGCCAGCAGCCAACTGGACAGGGGGCAAGAGACCCAGTACTTC	CASSQLDRGQETQYF
TRBV5-1	NA	TRBJ2-1	once	TGCGCCAGCAGCTGGGGTAATCGGGGTGAGCAGTTCTTC	CASSWGNRGEQFF
TRBV7-9	NA	TRBJ1-1	NA	TGTGCCAGCAGCTTTATGGGGGGCACTGAAGCTTTCTTT	CASSFMGGTEAFF
TRBV7-6	NA	TRBJ2-1	NA	TGTGCCAGCAGTCTTGGCACCCCTGGGAGTGAGCAGTTCTTC	CASSLGTPGSEQFF
TRBV28	NA	TRBJ1-3	NA	TGTGCCAGCAGTCCCGGGGTGATTGGAAACACCATATATTTT	CASSPGVIGNTIYF
TRBV27	NA	TRBJ2-2	NA	TGTGCCAGCAGTGACCACAGGTCCGACACCGGGGAGCTGTTTTTT	CASSDHRSDTGELFF
TRBV9	NA	TRBJ2-3	NA	TGTGCCAGCAATCCCCATGGAGGGCGAGGGGGCACAGATACGCAGTATTTT	CASNPHGGRGGTDTQYF
TRBV10-3	NA	TRBJ1-2	NA	TGTGCCATCAGTGGCCAACAGCCAGCTAACTATGGCTACACCTTC	CAISGQQPANYGYTF
TRBV18	TRBD1	TRBJ1-6	NA	TGTGCCAGCTCCCGGACAGGGAACGGGGATTCACCCCTCCACTTT	CASSRTGNGDSPLHF
TRBV11-2	NA	TRBJ2-4	few	TGTGCCAGCAGCTTAGAGGAGAGGAGGAGGGGAGCCAAAAACATTCAGTACTTC	CASSLEERRRGAKNIQYF
TRBV7-9	NA	TRBJ1-2	NA	TGTGCCAGCAGCTTACGTGGCTACACCTTC	CASSLRGYTF
TRBV4-1	NA	TRBJ1-1	NA	TGCGCCAGCAGCCGGGGTCGGGGGTTTGAAGCTTTCTTT	CASSRGRGFEAFF
TRBV7-9	TRBD1	TRBJ1-1	NA	TGTGCCAGCAGCCACAGGGGGCGCCGTGTGAACACTGAAGCTTTCTTT	CASSHRGRRVNTEAFF
TRBV7-9	NA	TRBJ1-2	NA	TGTGCCAGCAGCTTACATCAAGGGGAGGACGGCTACACCTTC	CASSLHQGEDGYTF
TRBV6-5	NA	TRBJ1-1	NA	TGTGCCAGCAGACCACGGCGGGGTGGTGACACTGAAGCTTTCTTT	CASRPRRGGDTEAFF
TRBV4-2	NA	TRBJ1-6	NA	TGTGCCAGCAGCCAACCTCACAGTTTTAATTCACCCCTCCACTTT	CASSQPHSFNSPLHF
TRBV21-1	NA	TRBJ2-7	NA	TGTGCCAGCAGAAGTTTGGACAGCCACTACGAGCAGTACTTC	CASRSLDSHYEQYF
TRBV2	TRBD1	TRBJ1-2	NA	TGTGCCAGCAGTCCCGACAGGGCTACCTATGGCTACACCTTC	CASSPDRATYGYTF
TRBV4-2	NA	TRBJ1-1	NA	TGTGCCAGCAGCTCGCGGCAGGGGCTATCTGAAGCTTTCTTT	CASSSRQGLSEAFF
TRBV7-3	TRBD2	TRBJ2-3	NA	TGTGCCAGCAGCCCAACTAGCGGGGGGGGTACGCAGTATTTT	CASSPTSGGGTQYF